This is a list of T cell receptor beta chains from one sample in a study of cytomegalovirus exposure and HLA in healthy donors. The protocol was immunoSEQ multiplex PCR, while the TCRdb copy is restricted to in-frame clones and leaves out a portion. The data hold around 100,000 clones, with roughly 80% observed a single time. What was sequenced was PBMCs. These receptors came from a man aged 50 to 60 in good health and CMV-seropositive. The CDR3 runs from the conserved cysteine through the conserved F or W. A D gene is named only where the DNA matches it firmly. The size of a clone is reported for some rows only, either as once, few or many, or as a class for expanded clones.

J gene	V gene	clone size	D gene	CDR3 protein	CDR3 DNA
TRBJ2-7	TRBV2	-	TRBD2	CASRRGLASSYEQYF	TGTGCCAGCAGGAGGGGACTAGCCTCTTCCTACGAGCAGTACTTC
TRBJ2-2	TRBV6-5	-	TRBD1	CASSWTGTANTGELFF	TGTGCCAGCAGTTGGACCGGGACAGCCAACACCGGGGAGCTGTTTTTT
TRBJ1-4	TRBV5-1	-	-	CASSIRPGWANEKLFF	TGCGCCAGCAGCATACGACCAGGGTGGGCTAATGAAAAACTGTTTTTT
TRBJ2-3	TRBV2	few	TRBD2	CASSGGGAADTQYF	TGTGCCAGCAGTGGGGGAGGGGCAGCAGATACGCAGTATTTT
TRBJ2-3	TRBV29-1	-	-	CSATEAEGRTDTQYF	TGCAGCGCGACGGAGGCTGAGGGAAGGACAGATACGCAGTATTTT
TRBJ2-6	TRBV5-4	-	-	CASSTSGGANVLTF	TGTGCCAGCAGTACGTCCGGGGGGGCCAACGTCCTGACTTTC
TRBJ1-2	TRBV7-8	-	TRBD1	CASSYRRRGDGYTF	TGTGCCAGCAGCTATCGTCGCAGGGGGGATGGCTACACCTTC
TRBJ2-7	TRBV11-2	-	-	CASSTSSYEQYF	TGTGCCAGCAGCACCAGCTCCTACGAGCAGTACTTC
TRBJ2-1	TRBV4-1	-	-	CASSQDPVSYNEQFF	TGCGCCAGCAGCCAAGACCCGGTTTCCTACAATGAGCAGTTCTTC
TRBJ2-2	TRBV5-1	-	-	CASSFDGHKTGELFF	TGCGCCAGCAGCTTCGACGGACATAAAACCGGGGAGCTGTTTTTT
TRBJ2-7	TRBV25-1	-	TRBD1	CASSEPLTGGAGYEQYF	TGTGCCAGCAGTGAACCTTTGACAGGGGGCGCAGGGTACGAGCAGTACTTC
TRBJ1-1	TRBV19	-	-	CASTEQATLNTEAFF	TGTGCCAGTACCGAACAGGCGACCTTGAACACTGAAGCTTTCTTT
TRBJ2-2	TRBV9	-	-	CASSPGKSNTGELFF	TGTGCCAGCAGCCCGGGAAAATCGAACACCGGGGAGCTGTTTTTT
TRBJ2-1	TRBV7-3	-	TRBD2	CASSPGLAGSEQFF	TGTGCCAGCAGCCCGGGACTAGCGGGCAGTGAGCAGTTCTTC
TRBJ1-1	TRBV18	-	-	CASSPPGGVTEAFF	TGTGCCAGCTCACCACCTGGGGGGGTCACTGAAGCTTTCTTT
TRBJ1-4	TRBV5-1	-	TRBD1	CASSPDRTGAKLFF	TGCGCCAGCAGCCCGGACAGGACCGGAGCAAAACTGTTTTTT
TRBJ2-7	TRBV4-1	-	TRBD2	CASSQDHRTLGTSNYEQYF	TGCGCCAGCAGCCAAGACCACCGGACTTTAGGGACTAGCAATTACGAGCAGTACTTC
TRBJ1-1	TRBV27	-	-	CASSGTTLAEAFF	TGTGCCAGCAGCGGGACAACATTGGCTGAAGCTTTCTTT
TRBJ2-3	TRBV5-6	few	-	CASSLTGVLASGTDTQYF	TGTGCCAGCAGCTTGACGGGGGTTTTGGCCTCGGGCACAGATACGCAGTATTTT
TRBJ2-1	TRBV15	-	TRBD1	CATSRGQGQGQNEQFF	TGTGCCACCAGCAGAGGTCAGGGACAGGGTCAGAATGAGCAGTTCTTC
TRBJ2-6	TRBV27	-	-	CASSPGAGANVLTF	TGTGCCAGCAGTCCGGGGGCTGGGGCCAACGTCCTGACTTTC
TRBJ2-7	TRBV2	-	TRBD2	CASRPSSGRIGEQYF	TGTGCCAGCAGACCCTCTAGCGGGAGAATAGGCGAGCAGTACTTC
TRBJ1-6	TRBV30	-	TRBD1	CAWSSTGGYNSPLHF	TGTGCCTGGAGTTCGACAGGGGGCTATAATTCACCCCTCCACTTT
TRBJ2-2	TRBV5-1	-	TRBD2	CASSPSGRLWNTGELFF	TGCGCCAGCAGTCCTAGCGGGAGATTATGGAACACCGGGGAGCTGTTTTTT
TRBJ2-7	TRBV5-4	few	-	CASSLAARRSYEQYF	TGTGCCAGCAGCCTGGCGGCGAGGCGGTCCTACGAGCAGTACTTC
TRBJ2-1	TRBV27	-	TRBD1	CASSSDPRTGAENEQFF	TGTGCCAGCAGTTCCGACCCCCGGACAGGGGCGGAAAATGAGCAGTTCTTC
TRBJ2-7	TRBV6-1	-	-	CASRGSSYEQYF	TGTGCCAGCCGGGGGAGCTCCTACGAGCAGTACTTC
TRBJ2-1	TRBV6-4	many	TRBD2	CASSAGLENNEQFF	TGTGCCAGCAGTGCGGGACTAGAGAACAATGAGCAGTTCTTC
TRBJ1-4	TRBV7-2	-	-	CASSLGGLSNEKLFF	TGTGCCAGCAGCTTAGGAGGGCTATCTAATGAAAAACTGTTTTTT
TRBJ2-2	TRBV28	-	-	CASSLLTGELFF	TGTGCCAGCAGTTTACTGACCGGGGAGCTGTTTTTT
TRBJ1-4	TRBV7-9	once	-	CASSLLVDGKLFF	TGTGCCAGCAGCCTGTTGGTAGATGGAAAACTGTTTTTT
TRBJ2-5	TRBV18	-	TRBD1	CASSPTGQGEETQYF	TGTGCCAGCTCACCTACGGGACAGGGTGAAGAGACCCAGTACTTC
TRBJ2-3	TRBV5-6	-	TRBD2	CASSLWSSGSDTQYF	TGTGCCAGCAGCTTGTGGTCTAGCGGGAGTGATACGCAGTATTTT
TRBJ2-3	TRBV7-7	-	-	CASSLLASGTDTQYF	TGTGCCAGCAGCTTGCTCGCCAGCGGCACAGATACGCAGTATTTT
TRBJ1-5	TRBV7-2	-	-	CASSPRWRGYSNQPQHF	TGTGCCAGCAGCCCACGTTGGAGGGGATATAGCAATCAGCCCCAGCATTTT
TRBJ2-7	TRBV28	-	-	CASSLGLALYEQYF	TGTGCCAGCAGCCTCGGGCTAGCGCTTTACGAGCAGTACTTC
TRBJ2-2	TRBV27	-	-	CASSLQGRTGELFF	TGTGCCAGCAGTTTACAGGGCCGGACCGGGGAGCTGTTTTTT
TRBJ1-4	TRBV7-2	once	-	CASSSDIIPEKLFF	TGTGCCAGCAGTTCGGACATTATTCCAGAAAAACTGTTTTTT
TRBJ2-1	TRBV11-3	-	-	CASSRLQEGEQFF	TGTGCCAGCAGCCGACTACAGGAGGGTGAGCAGTTCTTC
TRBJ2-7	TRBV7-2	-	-	CASSLVGDPSSYEQYF	TGTGCCAGCAGCTTAGTCGGAGACCCGAGCTCCTACGAGCAGTACTTC
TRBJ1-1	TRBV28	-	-	CASSFFLGALLEAFF	TGTGCCAGCAGTTTCTTTTTGGGGGCCCTCCTTGAAGCTTTCTTT